This T cell receptor beta chain was captured in a study of regulatory T cells in long-lasting Graves disease. In the case of this clonotype: Its antigen remains unidentified.

The study's findings and limits: Persistent patients shared more public clonotypes (around 2,500) than newly diagnosed patients (about 1,000). Having only a small sample size may have limited accuracy. Graves' patients with persistent disease showed TCR diversity lower than patients newly diagnosed. TRBV28, TRBJ1-2 and TRBJ2-5 were favored in persistent disease.

HTBI primers from iRepertoire and Arm-PCR of CDR3 regions yielded the TCR beta libraries. TCRdb independently ran MiXCR on the multiplex PCR reads; one entry per CDR3 protein. The profile shows hundreds of thousands of distinct CDR3 sequences, 30% of them singletons. Time point here: persistent/refractory GD, antithyroid drugs over 5 years with positive TRAb. The TCR library was made from RNA that had been extracted from PBMCs in TRIzol. CDR1 and CDR2 (germline): DFQATT, SNEGSKA (reference sequence). CDR3 length equals 14 residues. With 1 base removed from V and 2 bases from J, the gap between germline ends came to 12 bases.

The TCR comes from a female donor with Graves disease. The material was peripheral blood mononuclear cells (PBMCs), obtained when the disease was refractory, from a patient treated with antithyroid drugs. This chain uses TRBV20-1 with TRBJ2-7, with D hard to call. The CDR3 DNA is TGCAGTGCTAGAGCTATAGACTCTGCCTACGAGCAGTACTTC. The encoded protein is CSARAIDSAYEQYF.